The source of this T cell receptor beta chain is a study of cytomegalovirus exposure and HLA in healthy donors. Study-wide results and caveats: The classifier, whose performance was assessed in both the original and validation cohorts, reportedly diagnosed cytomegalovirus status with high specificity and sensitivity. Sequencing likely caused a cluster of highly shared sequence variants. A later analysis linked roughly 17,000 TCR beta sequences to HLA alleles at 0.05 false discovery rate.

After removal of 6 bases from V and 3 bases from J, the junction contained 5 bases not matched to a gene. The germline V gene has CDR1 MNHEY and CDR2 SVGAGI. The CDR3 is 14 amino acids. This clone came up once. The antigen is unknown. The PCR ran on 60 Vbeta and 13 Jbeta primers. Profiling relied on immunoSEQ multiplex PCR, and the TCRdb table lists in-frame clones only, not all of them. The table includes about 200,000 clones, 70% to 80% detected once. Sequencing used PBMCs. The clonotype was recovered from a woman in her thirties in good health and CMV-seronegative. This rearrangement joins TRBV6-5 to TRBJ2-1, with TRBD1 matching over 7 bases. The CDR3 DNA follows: TGTGCCAGCAGGTCCGGGACAGACTACAATGAGCAGTTCTTC. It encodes CASRSGTDYNEQFF.